This T cell receptor beta chain was obtained from a study of regulatory T cells in long-lasting Graves disease. Overall study context: In persistent Graves' disease, antithyroid drugs had been taken for over 5 years and TSH receptor antibodies stayed positive. Findings and caveats of the study: Gene preferences differed: TRBV28, TRBJ1-2, TRBJ2-5 in persistent cases.

For TCR beta, libraries came from iRepertoire HTBI primers and Arm-PCR of CDR3 regions. In TCRdb, the multiplex PCR reads were re-called with MiXCR into one record per CDR3 protein. This table has around 430,000 distinct CDR3 sequences, approximately 23% appearing once. The table lists this clonotype with many counts. Antigen specificity is unknown. Stated time point: persistent/refractory GD, antithyroid drugs over 5 years with positive TRAb. Researchers made the TCR library from RNA that was extracted from PBMCs. It was an endocrinology department in Xi'an, China, that provided the patients. There are 15 residues in the CDR3. Trimming stripped 3 bases from V and 0 bases from J, with 10 bases between. Germline assignment: CDR1 KGHDR and CDR2 SFDVKD.

The chain is built from TRBV24-1 and TRBJ2-5; perhaps TRBD1 as D (5 bases). This TCR was recovered from a female donor with Graves disease. Sample: peripheral blood mononuclear cells (PBMCs), taken when the disease was refractory, from a patient treated with antithyroid drugs. The CDR3 loop is CATSDNRQHQETQYF. The CDR3 bases are TGTGCCACCAGTGATAATAGACAGCACCAAGAGACCCAGTACTTC.